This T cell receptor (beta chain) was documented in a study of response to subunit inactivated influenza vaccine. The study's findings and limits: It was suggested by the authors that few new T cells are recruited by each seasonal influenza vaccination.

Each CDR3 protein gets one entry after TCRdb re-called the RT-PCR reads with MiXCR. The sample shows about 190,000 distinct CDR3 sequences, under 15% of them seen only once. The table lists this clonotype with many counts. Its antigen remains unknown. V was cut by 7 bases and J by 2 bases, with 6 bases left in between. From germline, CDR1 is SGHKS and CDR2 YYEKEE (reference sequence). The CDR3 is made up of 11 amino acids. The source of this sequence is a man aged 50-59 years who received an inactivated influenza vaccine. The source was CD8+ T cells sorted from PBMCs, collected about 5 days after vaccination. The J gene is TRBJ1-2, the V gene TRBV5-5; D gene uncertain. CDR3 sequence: CASGGNYGYTF. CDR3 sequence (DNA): TGTGCCAGCGGCGGAAACTATGGCTACACCTTC.